The rows below give T cell receptor beta chains drawn from one sample of a study of cytomegalovirus exposure and HLA in healthy donors. The assay was immunoSEQ multiplex PCR, and TCRdb's table has in-frame clones only and misses some. The sample consists of approximately 190,000 clones, 70% to 85% of them appearing once. The sample was PBMCs. These receptors were obtained from a man between 35 and 55 years old in good health and CMV-seropositive. The CDR3 runs from the conserved cysteine through the conserved F or W. Each record gives: J gene, V gene, D gene, clone size, CDR3 DNA, CDR3 protein. The D gene is left open where the match is weak. Clone size is stated in some rows and not others, as once, few, many or a class when expanded.

>TRBJ1-1|TRBV9|.|.
TGTGCCAGCAGCCCCACCGAGCCCGGGACTCGGAAAGATTGGGACACTGAAGCTTTCTTT
CASSPTEPGTRKDWDTEAFF
>TRBJ2-4|TRBV9|.|.
TGTGCCAGCAGCGCAAACACAGGAACCTTCGCCAAAAACATTCAGTACTTC
CASSANTGTFAKNIQYF
>TRBJ2-1|TRBV11-2|TRBD2|.
TGTGCCAGCAGACGGACAATTAGCGGGAGCCCCTTTAACAATGAGCAGTTCTTC
CASRRTISGSPFNNEQFF
>TRBJ2-1|TRBV5-1|TRBD2|.
TGCGCCTGGGGTACTAGCGGGAGCAATGAGCAGTTCTTC
CAWGTSGSNEQFF
>TRBJ2-1|TRBV7-2|TRBD2|once
TGTGCCAGCAGCCCCGGACTAGCGGGAGCGGGAGGGAATGAGCAGTTCTTC
CASSPGLAGAGGNEQFF
>TRBJ1-2|TRBV2|.|once
TGTGCCTGGCGGGTCGAGTCCGAAAAACTTAGCTATGGCTACACCTTC
CAWRVESEKLSYGYTF
>TRBJ2-3|TRBV5-1|TRBD2|.
TGCGCCAGCAGCATCGGACTAGCGAACACAGATACGCAGTATTTT
CASSIGLANTDTQYF
>TRBJ2-2|TRBV5-6|.|.
TGTGCCAGCAGCTTGAAGTGGCGACTAGTGCCCACCGGGGAGCTGTTTTTT
CASSLKWRLVPTGELFF
>TRBJ2-2|TRBV27|.|.
TGTGCCGCTGGCAGGGCGATTACCGGGGAGCTGTTTTTT
CAAGRAITGELFF
>TRBJ2-2|TRBV11-2|TRBD1|.
TGTGCCAGCAGCCTCTTCTCGACAGGGGGCACCGGGGAGCTGTTTTTT
CASSLFSTGGTGELFF
>TRBJ1-5|TRBV5-4|.|few
TGTGCCAGCAGCAGGGGTGGTGATCAGCCCCAGCATTTT
CASSRGGDQPQHF
>TRBJ2-1|TRBV19|TRBD2|few
TGTGCCAGTAGTATAGATGGCCTAGCGGGAGGAAGGTACAATGAGCAGTTCTTC
CASSIDGLAGGRYNEQFF
>TRBJ1-1|TRBV5-1|TRBD1|.
TGCGCCAGCAGCCCGACCCCACAGGGGGGAGTGAACACTGAAGCTTTCTTT
CASSPTPQGGVNTEAFF
>TRBJ1-1|TRBV7-9|.|.
TGTGCCAGCAGCTCCCTACCGAACACTGAAGCTTTCTTT
CASSSLPNTEAFF
>TRBJ2-1|TRBV2|.|once
TGTGCCAGCAGTGAACTGGTAGCCGGGAATGAGCAGTTCTTC
CASSELVAGNEQFF
>TRBJ1-1|TRBV7-3|.|.
TGTGCCAGCAGCTCCAACCGGGGCACTGAAGCTTTCTTT
CASSSNRGTEAFF
>TRBJ1-5|TRBV7-8|.|.
TGTGCCAGCAGCTTAGGGAGTGAGCAGCCCCAGCATTTT
CASSLGSEQPQHF
>TRBJ2-7|TRBV28|TRBD2|once
TGTGCCAGCAGTTTAACTCCCGGGACTAGCGGGACTTACGAGCAGTACTTC
CASSLTPGTSGTYEQYF
>TRBJ1-5|TRBV7-9|.|.
TGTTCCAGCAGCTTAGTCACAACCTCCTTTCGGGAGCCCCAGCATTTT
CSSSLVTTSFREPQHF
>TRBJ1-2|TRBV10-2|.|.
TGCGCCAGCACCAAAGAGGCCAGACGCTATGGCTACACCTTC
CASTKEARRYGYTF
>TRBJ1-6|TRBV5-1|TRBD1|.
TGCGCCAGCAGCTTGCAGGGGGATAATTCACCCCTCCACTTT
CASSLQGDNSPLHF
>TRBJ1-4|TRBV25-1|.|.
TGTGCCAGCACCGCTGTCGGGGGGCTTGGGAAACTGTTTTTT
CASTAVGGLGKLFF
>TRBJ1-6|TRBV19|TRBD1|.
TGTGCCAGTACTACCGGGACAGTTAATTCACCCCTCCACTTT
CASTTGTVNSPLHF
>TRBJ2-7|TRBV4-3|TRBD1|.
TGCGCCAGCAGCCAACCTCGGACAGGATTGTACGAGCAGTACTTC
CASSQPRTGLYEQYF
>TRBJ2-5|TRBV7-2|TRBD2|.
TGTGCCAGCAGCCCCCCCCCGGGGGGAGAGACCCAGTACTTC
CASSPPPGGETQYF
>TRBJ1-5|TRBV15|.|.
TGTGCCACCAGCAGAGATACCTCAGCGGGTAATCAGCCCCAGCATTTT
CATSRDTSAGNQPQHF
>TRBJ2-7|TRBV5-1|.|.
TGCGCCAGCAGCCATGAGGGGGAGGGATGGGAGCAGTACTTC
CASSHEGEGWEQYF
>TRBJ2-3|TRBV5-1|TRBD1|.
TGCGCCAGCAGCTTGGGAGACAGGGACACAGATACGCAGTATTTT
CASSLGDRDTDTQYF
>TRBJ1-2|TRBV7-9|TRBD1|.
TGTTCCAGCAGCTTAGGGGCACAGGGGAAAAACTATGGCTACCCCTTC
CSSSLGAQGKNYGYPF
>TRBJ2-2|TRBV7-2|TRBD2|.
TGTGCCAGCAGCCCCGGACTAGGGAGGACCGGGGAGCTGTTTTTT
CASSPGLGRTGELFF
>TRBJ1-5|TRBV6-1|TRBD1|few
TGTGCCAGCAGTGCCCGGACAGGAACCAATCAGCCCCAGCATTTT
CASSARTGTNQPQHF
>TRBJ1-1|TRBV6-6|.|.
TGTGCCAGCAGTTACTCGTACAGTCGAGACACTGAAGCTTTCTTT
CASSYSYSRDTEAFF
>TRBJ2-3|TRBV5-1|.|.
TGCGCCAGCAGCGGACTAGGGGGGGGGATCAGCACAGATACGCAGTATTTT
CASSGLGGGISTDTQYF
>TRBJ1-1|TRBV6-1|.|.
TGTGCCAGCAGTGTATCCAGGGTAGTGAACACTGAAGCTTTCTTT
CASSVSRVVNTEAFF
>TRBJ1-2|TRBV4-3|.|once
TGCGCCAGCAGCCAAGGTGAGCACTATGGCTACACCTTC
CASSQGEHYGYTF
>TRBJ1-2|TRBV19|TRBD1|.
TGTGCCAGTAGGCCCCGGGACAGGGGGCTGTATGGCTACACCTTC
CASRPRDRGLYGYTF
>TRBJ2-2|TRBV4-1|TRBD2|few
TGCGCCAGCAGCCACACTAGCGGGAGGGAAACAACCGGGGAGCTGTTTTTT
CASSHTSGRETTGELFF
>TRBJ1-3|TRBV25-1|.|.
TGTGCCAGCAGCCCTCAGGGGAGAAACACCATATATTTT
CASSPQGRNTIYF
>TRBJ2-3|TRBV9|TRBD2|.
TGTGCCAGCAGCGTAGTGTCTAGCGGGACGGATACGCAGTATTTT
CASSVVSSGTDTQYF
>TRBJ2-1|TRBV9|TRBD1|few
TGTGCCAGCAGCCCCGCCGGGACAGGATACAATGAGCAGTTCTTC
CASSPAGTGYNEQFF
>TRBJ2-2|TRBV7-8|.|.
TGTGCCAGCAGTCCCAGGGGGGCCAGCACCGGGGAGCTGTTTTTT
CASSPRGASTGELFF
>TRBJ2-1|TRBV4-3|TRBD2|.
TGCGCCAGCAGCCAAGATTCAGCGGGAGGGCCAAGGGGCTCCTACAATGAGCAGTTCTTC
CASSQDSAGGPRGSYNEQFF
>TRBJ1-2|TRBV10-3|.|once
TGTGCCATCAGTGCGAGAGAATCTAACTATGGCTACACCTTC
CAISARESNYGYTF
>TRBJ1-4|TRBV4-1|.|.
TGCGCCAGCAGCCAAGAACGGGGGTATACTAATGAAAAACTGTTTTTT
CASSQERGYTNEKLFF
>TRBJ1-3|TRBV6-1|.|few
TGTGCCAGCAGTGAGGAGGAACAGCCTGGAAACACCATATATTTT
CASSEEEQPGNTIYF
>TRBJ2-3|TRBV10-3|TRBD2|.
TGTGCCGGCGGGACAGGAAAAACTAGCGGGGACCTCACAGATACGCAGTATTTT
CAGGTGKTSGDLTDTQYF
>TRBJ1-1|TRBV19|TRBD1|.
TGTGCCAGTAGGGAGACCAGGGGGAATACTGAAGCTTTCTTT
CASRETRGNTEAFF
>TRBJ2-3|TRBV27|TRBD2|.
TGTGCCAGCAGTTTCGGACTAGCGGGAGTGGGGCGACAAAGCACAGATACGCAGTATTTT
CASSFGLAGVGRQSTDTQYF
>TRBJ2-1|TRBV7-3|.|.
TGTGCCAGCAGCTATTCCCCGGGGTTGGGGGCCGGCTCCTACAATGAGCAGTTCTTC
CASSYSPGLGAGSYNEQFF
>TRBJ2-2|TRBV29-1|.|.
TGCAGCGTTAAAACCGGGACATCGAACACCGGGGAGCTGTTTTTT
CSVKTGTSNTGELFF
>TRBJ1-2|TRBV6-5|TRBD1|.
TGTGCCAGCACGTCGGGACAGGGGTCGAATGGCTACACCTTC
CASTSGQGSNGYTF
>TRBJ2-2|TRBV5-1|TRBD1|.
TGCGCCAGCAGCTTGACAGGGGGCCCGTGGGGGGAGCTGTTTTTT
CASSLTGGPWGELFF
>TRBJ1-4|TRBV4-1|TRBD1|.
TGCGCCAGCAGCCCCGGGACAGGGGTTGAAAAACTGTTTTTT
CASSPGTGVEKLFF